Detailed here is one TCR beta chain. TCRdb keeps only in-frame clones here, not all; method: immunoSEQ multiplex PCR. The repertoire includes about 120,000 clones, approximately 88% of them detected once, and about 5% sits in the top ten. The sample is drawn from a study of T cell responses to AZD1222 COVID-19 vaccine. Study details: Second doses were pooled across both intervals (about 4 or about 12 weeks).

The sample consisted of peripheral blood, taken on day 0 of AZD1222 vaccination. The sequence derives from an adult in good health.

The CDR3 DNA is TGTGCCAGCAGTTTAATTGGACAAGGATACGAGCAGTACTTC. Amino acid sequence: CASSLIGQGYEQYF. The chain carries TRBV27 and TRBJ2-7, with D possibly TRBD1 on 5 matching bases. V was cut by 2 bases and J by 4 bases, with 12 bases left in between. The CDR3 sequence is 14 residues long. Germline loops: CDR1 MNHEY, CDR2 SMNVEV (reference sequence).